The rows below give T cell receptor beta chains drawn from one sample of a study of blood T cells in healthy people across ages. TCRdb re-derived calls from the 5' RACE reads in MiXCR, one entry per CDR3 protein. The data hold 650,000 to 950,000 distinct CDR3 sequences, with under 45% observed a single time. The sequencing sample was made of blood. The source is a man in his sixties in good health. CDR3s include the opening cysteine and the closing phenylalanine or tryptophan. The order of the fields is clone size, D gene, J gene, V gene, CDR3 DNA, CDR3 protein. D genes are given only for firm matches. Part of the rows lack a size; the others show once, few, many or a class for expanded clones.

>.|.|TRBJ1-2|TRBV7-9
TGTGCCAGCAGCTCCCGCACCGTCTATGGCTACACCTTC
CASSSRTVYGYTF
>.|.|TRBJ2-7|TRBV7-2
TGTGCCAGCAGCTCAGAGGGACTCCCAAGAGAGCAGTACTTC
CASSSEGLPREQYF
>.|.|TRBJ2-7|TRBV11-2
TGTGCCAGCAGCTTCCATGACAGATACTACGAGCAGTACTTC
CASSFHDRYYEQYF
>few|.|TRBJ2-1|TRBV9
TGTGCCAGCAGCGTATCAGTGGGGGGCTCCTACAATGAGCAGTTCTTC
CASSVSVGGSYNEQFF
>many|.|TRBJ2-1|TRBV5-1
TGCGCCAGCAGCTTGGATTCAGGGAACAATGAGCAGTTCTTC
CASSLDSGNNEQFF
>few|.|TRBJ2-1|TRBV20-1
TGCAGTGCCAAAAACGACATTTCCTACAATGAGCAGTTCTTC
CSAKNDISYNEQFF
>.|.|TRBJ1-2|TRBV3-1
TGTGCCAGCAGCCACCTCCACGTGGCAGCTAACTATGGCTACACCTTC
CASSHLHVAANYGYTF
>.|.|TRBJ2-1|TRBV6-1
TGTGCCAGTATGCGGGACGCACTTCACGATGAGCAGTTCTTC
CASMRDALHDEQFF
>.|TRBD1|TRBJ2-5|TRBV24-1
TGTGCCACCAGTGATATCGGACAGGCACAAGAGACCCAGTACTTC
CATSDIGQAQETQYF
>.|.|TRBJ1-6|TRBV19
TGTGCCAGTAGTATCGGTGGCAGGATCTTCCACTTT
CASSIGGRIFHF
>.|TRBD1|TRBJ2-7|TRBV5-1
TGCGCCAGCAGCTTGGAGGACAGGGTGAACGAGCAGTACTTC
CASSLEDRVNEQYF
>.|.|TRBJ2-2|TRBV5-1
TGCGCCAGCAGCTCCTCGGGACCGGTCGTTGGGGAGCTGTTTTTT
CASSSSGPVVGELFF
>few|TRBD1|TRBJ2-1|TRBV7-3
TGTGCCAGCAGCTCACCGACAGGGGGCTCGTTGAGATACAATGAGCAGTTCTTC
CASSSPTGGSLRYNEQFF
>few|.|TRBJ2-5|TRBV9
TGTGCCAGCAGCGTAGGGACAAGGGCTCCCCCGTACCAAGAGACCCAGTACTTC
CASSVGTRAPPYQETQYF
>.|.|TRBJ1-1|TRBV27
TGTGCCAGCAGTTTATCGTGGACACCGAACACTGAAGCTTTCTTT
CASSLSWTPNTEAFF
>.|.|TRBJ2-3|TRBV10-3
TGTGCCACCGCGACAGGCCCAGATACGCAGTATTTT
CATATGPDTQYF
>.|TRBD2|TRBJ2-1|TRBV7-9
TGTGCCAGCAGCGCACGGACTAGCGGGGTCTACAATGAGCAGTTCTTC
CASSARTSGVYNEQFF
>many|.|TRBJ1-1|TRBV25-1
TGTGCCAGCACACTGAACACTGAAGCTTTCTTT
CASTLNTEAFF
>.|.|TRBJ1-4|TRBV2
TGTGCCAGCAGGGGCCATCGACAGGTGACTAATGAAAAACTGTTTTTT
CASRGHRQVTNEKLFF
>.|TRBD1|TRBJ2-7|TRBV20-1
TGCAGTGCCCAAGTGGGTGACAGGGCGGTAGTCCACGAGCAGTACTTC
CSAQVGDRAVVHEQYF
>.|.|TRBJ2-3|TRBV25-1
TGTGCCAGCCTAAACCATAATACGCAGTATTTT
CASLNHNTQYF
>.|TRBD2|TRBJ2-3|TRBV25-1
TGTGCCAGCGGAGGGGCGGCGGGGGAGCTCACAGATACGCAGTATTTT
CASGGAAGELTDTQYF
>.|.|TRBJ2-1|TRBV20-1
TGCAGTGCTCGACGGAGTAACAATGAGCAGTTCTTC
CSARRSNNEQFF
>.|.|TRBJ1-2|TRBV12-3/TRBV12-4
TGTGCCAGCCTCTTTGAGGGCTACACCTTC
CASLFEGYTF
>few|.|TRBJ2-1|TRBV6-2/TRBV6-3
TGTGCCAGCAGGCCTCTGACAGGGAGGGTCAATGAGCAGTTCTTC
CASRPLTGRVNEQFF